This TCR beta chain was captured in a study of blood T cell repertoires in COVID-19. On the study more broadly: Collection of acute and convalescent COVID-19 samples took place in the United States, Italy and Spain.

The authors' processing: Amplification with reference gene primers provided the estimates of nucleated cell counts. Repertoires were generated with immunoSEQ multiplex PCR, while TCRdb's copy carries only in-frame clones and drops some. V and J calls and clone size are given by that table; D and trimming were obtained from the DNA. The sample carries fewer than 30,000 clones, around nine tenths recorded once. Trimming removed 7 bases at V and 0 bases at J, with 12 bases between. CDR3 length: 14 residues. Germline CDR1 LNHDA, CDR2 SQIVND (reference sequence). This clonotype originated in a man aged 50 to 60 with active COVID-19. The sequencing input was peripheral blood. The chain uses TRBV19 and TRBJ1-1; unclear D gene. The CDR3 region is CASNSAGMNTEAFF. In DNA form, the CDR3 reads TGTGCCAGTAATTCGGCAGGCATGAACACTGAAGCTTTCTTT.